These 26 T cell receptor beta chains came from one sample sequenced in a study of blood T cell repertoires in COVID-19. Profiled with immunoSEQ multiplex PCR; TCRdb holds only in-frame clones, not every one. The sample yields 80,000 to 100,000 clones, about 85% seen once. The source material was peripheral blood. Every receptor here comes from a woman in her fifties or sixties with active or convalescent COVID-19.

V gene TRBV5-4 combines with J gene TRBJ2-3; TRBD2 might be the D (6 bases). The CDR3 sequence is 18 residues long. Germline assignment: CDR1 SGHNT and CDR2 YYREEE (reference sequence). V lost 4 bases and J lost 0, with 21 bases in between. CDR3 sequence (DNA): TGTGCCAGCAGCGCCTCCATGGCGGGGCCTACTAGCACAGATACGCAGTATTTT. Amino acid sequence: CASSASMAGPTSTDTQYF. Drawing the rest from reference TRBV5-4 and TRBJ2-3, the complete variable domain is ETGVTQSPTHLIKTRGQQVTLRCSSQSGHNTVSWYQQALGQGPQFIFQYYREEENGRGNFPPRFSGLQFPNYSSELNVNALELDDSALYLCASSASMAGPTSTDTQYFGPGTRLTVL.

The chain uses TRBV11-2 and TRBJ2-7; 10 nucleotides agree with TRBD1. The V gene end was trimmed by 1 base and the J gene end by 5 bases; junction bases not matched to a gene: 5. Germline CDR1 reads SGHAT; CDR2 reads FQNNGV. The CDR3 has 15 residues. The CDR3 DNA reads as TGTGCCAGCAGCTTAGGACAGGGGGCGCGCGACGAGCAGTACTTC. Protein product: CASSLGQGARDEQYF.

The chain employs TRBV7-9 and TRBJ1-6; a possible D gene is TRBD1 (6 bases). V shed 4 bases and J shed 9 bases, with 16 bases lying between them. CDR3 length: 15 amino acids. Germline V gene sequence: CDR1 SEHNR, CDR2 FQNEAQ (reference sequence). CDR3 coding DNA: TGTGCCAGCAGCTCCAGGGGCAGGACTGGTTCACCCCTCCACTTT. Translating gives CASSSRGRTGSPLHF.

The genes are TRBV2 and TRBJ1-2; 8 bases agree with TRBD1. Germline CDR1 reads SNHLY; CDR2 reads FYNNEI. The CDR3 has 14 residues. Trimming took 3 bases from V and 8 from J; bases not matched to a gene: 8. The CDR3 nucleotides are TGTGCCAGCAGTGAGCGGACAGGGAACGCGGGCTACACCTTC. This translates into CASSERTGNAGYTF.

This chain uses TRBV9 with TRBJ2-7; 8 nucleotides agree with TRBD1. Trimming removed 3 bases from V and 0 bases from J; junction bases left unmatched: 5. The V gene's germline CDR1 is SGDLS and CDR2 YYNGEE. The CDR3 consists of 15 residues. This chain's CDR3 is CASSEGQASSYEQYF. CDR3 bases: TGTGCCAGCAGCGAGGGACAGGCGAGCTCCTACGAGCAGTACTTC.

This clone was detected once. The chain combines TRBV6-6 with TRBJ2-2; D not certain. The CDR3 spans 13 residues. Germline values: CDR1 MNHNY, CDR2 SVGAGI (reference sequence). Trimming left V 0 bases short and J 7 bases short, with 6 bases between. CDR3 sequence (DNA): TGTGCCAGCAGTTACTCGTTGAGCGGGGAGCTGTTTTTT. This codes for CASSYSLSGELFF.

The rearrangement joins TRBV4-2 to TRBJ2-3, with 10 bases that match TRBD1. The CDR3 covers 17 residues. Trimming at V came to 0 bases and at J to 6 bases, leaving 9 bases not matched to a gene. The germline gives CDR1 LGHNA, CDR2 YNFKEQ. The chain's CDR3 is CASSQDGTGDYKDTQYF. The CDR3 coding sequence is TGTGCCAGCAGCCAAGATGGGACAGGGGATTATAAGGATACGCAGTATTTT.

The J gene is TRBJ2-2, the V gene TRBV6-5, with D possibly TRBD2 on 6 matching bases. CDR3 length: 15 residues. Germline V CDR1 and CDR2: MNHEY, SVGAGI. Trimming pared 2 bases from V and 5 bases from J, leaving 12 bases between. In nucleotides, the CDR3 is TGTGCCAGCAGTTACAGGCGGGAACCTACCGGGGAGCTGTTTTTT. It translates to CASSYRREPTGELFF.

The chain combines TRBV19 with TRBJ1-4; D is perhaps TRBD1 (6 bases). The V and J ends lost 5 bases and 8 bases respectively, with 12 bases between them. This CDR3 region has 13 residues. Germline-derived CDR1 and CDR2 are LNHDA and SQIVND (reference sequence). CDR3 region: CASSVTGNEKLFF. The CDR3 DNA reads as TGTGCCAGTAGTGTCACAGGGAACGAAAAACTGTTTTTT.

The chain carries TRBV6-2 or TRBV6-3 and TRBJ2-3, with D perhaps matching TRBD2 (5 bases). V gave up 4 bases and J gave up 0 bases, with 11 bases separating them. This CDR3 contains 15 residues. Looked up from germline, CDR1 is MNHEY and CDR2 is SVGEGT. CDR3 residues: CASSWASLSTDTQYF. The CDR3 DNA follows: TGTGCCAGCAGTTGGGCTAGCTTAAGCACAGATACGCAGTATTTT.

V usage is TRBV5-1 and J usage is TRBJ2-2; D not certain. The germline gives CDR1 SGHRS, CDR2 YFSETQ. The CDR3 consists of 14 residues. V lost 2 bases, J lost 5 bases, and 10 bases lay in between. CDR3 sequence: CASSLLQQTGELFF. DNA for the CDR3: TGCGCCAGCAGCTTATTACAGCAAACCGGGGAGCTGTTTTTT.

This clone has a single count. The rearrangement joins TRBV25-1 to TRBJ1-1; unclear D gene. This CDR3 region has 13 residues. The V and J ends lost 3 bases and 1 base respectively, with 6 bases between them. The germline V gene encodes CDR1 MGHDK and CDR2 SYGVNS. The CDR3 spells CASSDNTNTEAFF. The DNA of the CDR3 is TGTGCCAGCAGTGACAACACGAACACTGAAGCTTTCTTT.

The chain employs TRBV20-1 and TRBJ1-2; D remains unclear. The germline V and J ends were trimmed by 7 bases and 5 bases, with 11 bases remaining between them. Germline CDR1 DFQATT, CDR2 SNEGSKA (reference sequence). The CDR3 extends over 11 amino acids. The CDR3 DNA reads as TGCAGTGTACAGAAACTTTATGGCTACACCTTC. Protein sequence: CSVQKLYGYTF.

The chain carries TRBV5-4 and TRBJ2-7, with D perhaps TRBD2 (8 bases). V lost 0 bases and J lost 0, with 13 bases in between. The CDR3 extends over 16 amino acids. CDR1 and CDR2 from the germline V gene are SGHNT and YYREEE (reference sequence). The chain's CDR3 is CASSLGRGTSSYEQYF. The CDR3 DNA sequence: TGTGCCAGCAGCTTGGGCAGGGGGACTAGCTCCTACGAGCAGTACTTC.

J is TRBJ1-3 and V is TRBV4-3; D perhaps matches TRBD1 (5 bases). This CDR3 contains 16 residues. CDR1 and CDR2 (germline): LGHNA, YSLEER. V lost 1 base and J 0 bases, leaving 10 bases between the germline ends. The CDR3 reads CASSQGSGGSGNTIYF. As DNA, the CDR3 is TGCGCCAGCAGCCAAGGGTCCGGGGGCTCTGGAAACACCATATATTTT.

This chain links TRBV21-1 with TRBJ2-7; whether TRBD2, the table's D call, matches the DNA was not checked. TRBV21-1 is a pseudogene. This CDR3 spans 16 amino acids. CDR3 amino acids: CASSKVELAGIYEQYF. The CDR3 nucleotides read TGTGCCAGCAGCAAAGTTGAACTAGCGGGAATCTACGAGCAGTACTTC.

The rearrangement uses TRBV5-4 and TRBJ2-1, with 8 bases matching TRBD2. The V gene's germline CDR1 is SGHNT and CDR2 YYREEE (reference sequence). The CDR3 runs to 15 residues. Trimming cost V 2 bases and J 1 base; bases outside gene matches: 2. The CDR3, as DNA: TGTGCCAGCAGCTTTTCGGGGGGGTCCTACAATGAGCAGTTCTTC. This codes for CASSFSGGSYNEQFF.

The rearrangement uses TRBV21-1 and TRBJ1-1; the DNA was not compared with TRBD1, the D call given in the table. TRBV21-1 is deemed a pseudogene. The CDR3 length is 16 residues. The CDR3 coding sequence is TGTGCCAGCAGCACAAAGATTGGACAAATGAACACTGAAGCTTTCTTT. Protein product: CASSTKIGQMNTEAFF.

This clone was seen once. The CDR3 sequence is CASTQGGLQETQYF. The CDR3 DNA reads TGTGCCAGCACCCAGGGGGGACTCCAAGAGACCCAGTACTTC. The genes are TRBV3-1 (or the pseudogene TRBV3-2) and TRBJ2-5; D might be TRBD1 (7 bases). CDR1 is LGHDT, CDR2 YNNKEL, per germline (reference sequence). This CDR3 has 14 residues. The V and J ends lost 7 bases and 1 base respectively, with 13 bases between them.

This clone was counted a single time. The chain uses TRBV4-2 and TRBJ1-1; TRBD1 agrees at 9 bases. The J segment lost 7 bases and the V segment lost 4 bases, leaving 4 bases of the junction unmatched. Germline V gene data show CDR1 as LGHNA and CDR2 as YNFKEQ. CDR3 length equals 13 residues. In nucleotides, the CDR3 is TGTGCCAGCAGCCCCGGACAGGGGTTTGAAGCTTTCTTT. This sequence encodes CASSPGQGFEAFF.

This chain connects TRBV19 to TRBJ1-1, with D possibly matching TRBD1 (5 bases). The CDR3 length is 15 residues. V was cut by 0 bases and J by 2 bases, with 10 bases left in between. Germline V gene data show CDR1 as LNHDA and CDR2 as SQIVND (reference sequence). The DNA for the CDR3 is TGTGCCAGTAGTATAGATGGGGCCAAAAACACTGAAGCTTTCTTT. Amino acids: CASSIDGAKNTEAFF.

The V and J genes are TRBV3-1 (or the pseudogene TRBV3-2) and TRBJ1-5; TRBD1 matches at 7 bases. The V gene's germline CDR1 is LGHDT and CDR2 YNNKEL (reference sequence). The CDR3 spans 15 residues. V lost 4 bases to trimming and J lost 6 bases; unmatched junction nucleotides: 9. In DNA, the CDR3 is TGTGCCAGCAGCCCCGACAGGGTACGAGGTCAGCCCCAGCATTTT. Its translation is CASSPDRVRGQPQHF.

The V gene is TRBV27, the J gene TRBJ1-4; D is unclear. CDR3 length: 14 residues. V shed 0 bases and J shed 4 bases, with 6 bases lying between them. From germline, CDR1 is MNHEY and CDR2 SMNVEV (reference sequence). In DNA, the CDR3 is TGTGCCAGCAGTTTATCCGGGTTTAATGAAAAACTGTTTTTT. This codes for CASSLSGFNEKLFF.

The chain has TRBV14 and TRBJ2-7; perhaps TRBD2 as D (5 bases). Trimming pared 0 bases from V and 5 bases from J, leaving 8 bases between. Germline loops: CDR1 SGHDN, CDR2 FVKESK. The CDR3 extends over 13 amino acids. CDR3 region: CASSQELGDEQYF. The CDR3 DNA reads TGTGCCAGCAGCCAAGAGTTGGGAGACGAGCAGTACTTC.

The chain recombines TRBV5-4 with TRBJ1-1, with D possibly TRBD1 on 5 matching bases. Trimming shortened V by 0 bases and J by 6 bases, and 9 bases separated the two germline ends. The germline gives CDR1 SGHNT, CDR2 YYREEE (reference sequence). There are 13 residues in the CDR3. This chain's CDR3 is CASSLGQGAEAFF. CDR3 in DNA: TGTGCCAGCAGCTTGGGGCAGGGCGCTGAAGCTTTCTTT.

This sequence joins TRBV18 and TRBJ1-2; 8 bases agree with TRBD1. This CDR3 is built from 14 residues. V lost 6 bases, J lost 6 bases, and 9 bases stayed unmatched. Germline CDR1 is KGHSH and CDR2 is LQKENI. The DNA for the CDR3 is TGTGCCAGCTCGTCAAGGACAGGGTCGGATGGCTACACCTTC. Protein: CASSSRTGSDGYTF.